The 32 T cell receptor beta chains listed next were all sequenced from one sample in a study of blood T cell repertoires in COVID-19. This table comes from immunoSEQ multiplex PCR, and its TCRdb copy is limited to in-frame clones, with some not included. Of around 53,000 clones detected, 90% appear once; the ten largest clones hold 2.5% to 3.5%. Specimen: peripheral blood. These receptors were taken from a human donor in a cohort sampled during active COVID-19.

The chain carries TRBV7-2 and TRBJ2-7; a weak D match, TRBD1 (6 bases). The germline V and J ends were trimmed by 1 base and 5 bases, with 21 bases remaining between them. Germline lookup yields CDR1 SGHTA and CDR2 FQGNSA. The CDR3 has 17 amino acids. For the CDR3, the DNA is TGTGCCAGCAGCTTAGTGTTCTTGCGGACCAGGACAGACGAGCAGTACTTC. This sequence encodes CASSLVFLRTRTDEQYF.

This chain uses TRBV7-9 with TRBJ1-1; tentatively, D is TRBD1 (5 bases). Germline V lookup: CDR1 SEHNR, CDR2 FQNEAQ (reference sequence). The CDR3 runs to 18 residues. The V end lost 4 bases, the J end lost 1 base, and 22 bases lay between the germline ends. CDR3 in amino acids: CASSSPRERDLGNTEAFF. The CDR3 DNA reads TGTGCCAGCAGCTCGCCTAGGGAAAGGGACTTGGGGAACACTGAAGCTTTCTTT.

This sequence joins TRBV5-4 and TRBJ2-3; TRBD2 matches at 8 bases. CDR1 is SGHNT, CDR2 YYREEE, per germline (reference sequence). V lost 2 bases to trimming and J lost 1 base; unmatched junction nucleotides: 3. This CDR3 spans 15 amino acids. Here the CDR3 reads CASSFPGGGTDTQYF. The CDR3 bases are TGTGCCAGCAGCTTCCCGGGGGGGGGCACAGATACGCAGTATTTT. Full variable domain (missing parts from reference TRBV5-4 and TRBJ2-3): ETGVTQSPTHLIKTRGQQVTLRCSSQSGHNTVSWYQQALGQGPQFIFQYYREEENGRGNFPPRFSGLQFPNYSSELNVNALELDDSALYLCASSFPGGGTDTQYFGPGTRLTVL.

The chain's CDR3 is CASSQDAAGGGYTF. The CDR3 nucleotides read TGTGCCAGCAGCCAAGATGCGGCAGGGGGTGGCTACACCTTC. The rearrangement uses TRBV3-1 (or the pseudogene TRBV3-2) and TRBJ1-2; 7 positions agree with TRBD1. CDR1 and CDR2 from the germline V gene are LGHDT and YNNKEL (reference sequence). The CDR3 contains 14 residues. Germline trimming cut 0 bases from V and 7 bases from J; bases unmatched to any gene: 5.

The chain combines TRBV28 with TRBJ1-1, with 7 nucleotides matching TRBD1. The CDR3 consists of 15 residues. V lost 8 bases, J lost 2 bases, and 11 bases stayed unmatched. Germline values: CDR1 MDHEN, CDR2 SYDVKM. The CDR3 sequence: CASEEQGKVNTEAFF. CDR3 nucleotides: TGTGCCAGCGAAGAACAGGGGAAGGTAAACACTGAAGCTTTCTTT.

The chain links TRBV18 to TRBJ1-1, with D perhaps TRBD1 (6 bases). Germline-derived CDR1 and CDR2 are KGHSH and LQKENI. V dropped 2 bases and J dropped 8 bases, with 15 bases sitting between them. The CDR3 covers 14 residues. The CDR3 bases are TGTGCCAGCTCACCAGAGGGGGGGAGGAAAGAAGCTTTCTTT. It codes for CASSPEGGRKEAFF.

The chain combines TRBV7-2 with TRBJ1-1; TRBD1 might be the D (5 bases). Germline values: CDR1 SGHTA, CDR2 FQGNSA. The CDR3 spans 14 residues. The ends were cut back, 5 bases at V and 1 base at J, with 11 bases in the middle. The CDR3 protein is CASSPTTGNTEAFF. CDR3 in DNA: TGTGCCAGCAGCCCGACAACAGGGAACACTGAAGCTTTCTTT.

The chain joins TRBV27 to TRBJ2-2; 9 bases line up with TRBD1. This CDR3 is built from 19 residues. With V trimmed by 10 bases and J by 0 bases, 18 bases remained unmatched. The germline CDR1 and CDR2 sequences are MNHEY and SMNVEV (reference sequence). The CDR3 DNA sequence: TGTGCCATCTTTGAAGAGGGGACAGGGACAAGTACGAACACCGGGGAGCTGTTTTTT. Its translation: CAIFEEGTGTSTNTGELFF.

The rearrangement links TRBV4-1 to TRBJ2-2; a weak D match, TRBD2 (6 bases). V gave up 7 bases and J gave up 0 bases, with 21 bases separating them. This CDR3 spans 18 amino acids. The germline gives CDR1 MGHRA, CDR2 YSYEKL. In nucleotides, the CDR3 is TGCGCCAGCACCTCGGGGGTCCGTACTACCTCGAACACCGGGGAGCTGTTTTTT. This codes for CASTSGVRTTSNTGELFF.

The rearrangement links TRBV29-1 to TRBJ2-7; the D gene is possibly TRBD2 (5 bases). CDR3 length equals 12 residues. V was trimmed by 7 bases and J by 4 bases, leaving 14 bases between them. CDR1 and CDR2 (germline): SQVTM, ANQGSEA. CDR3 coding DNA: TGCAGCGCTCTCAGGAGGCGTTACGAGCAGTACTTC. This gives the protein CSALRRRYEQYF.

Only one count was recorded for this clone. The CDR3 DNA reads TGTGCCAGCAGCTTGGCATTCCGGGGAGTTGGGGCCAACGTCCTGACTTTC. It specifies CASSLAFRGVGANVLTF. The rearrangement joins TRBV5-5 to TRBJ2-6; perhaps TRBD2 as D (5 bases). The germline CDR1 and CDR2 sequences are SGHKS and YYEKEE (reference sequence). The CDR3 loop spans 17 amino acids. Trimming stripped 0 bases from V and 3 bases from J, with 13 bases between.

This chain links TRBV5-1 with TRBJ2-7, with a tentative D call TRBD2 (6 bases). The CDR3 totals 16 residues. Germline CDR1 and CDR2: SGHRS and YFSETQ. Between the trimmed V and J ends, which lost 9 bases and 5 bases, there was a span of 27 bases. CDR3 sequence: CATIDRRGVTRNEQYV. CDR3 DNA sequence: TGCGCCACTATCGACCGCCGCGGGGTCACCAGGAACGAGCAGTACGTC.

The chain carries TRBV7-2 and TRBJ2-1; 12 bases match TRBD1. Germline CDR1 is SGHTA and CDR2 is FQGNSA. The CDR3 consists of 17 residues. The J segment lost 10 bases and the V segment lost 5 bases, leaving 15 bases of the junction unmatched. CDR3 region: CASSPRTGTGGHREQFF. The CDR3, as DNA: TGTGCCAGCAGCCCCAGAACCGGGACAGGGGGCCACAGGGAGCAGTTCTTC.

The chain has TRBV29-1 and TRBJ2-7; TRBD1 matches 8 bases. This CDR3 contains 17 residues. Germline CDR1 SQVTM, CDR2 ANQGSEA. J gave up 0 bases and V 0 bases, and 10 bases lay outside the gene matches. The CDR3, as DNA: TGCAGCGTTGAAGATAAGGCAGGGGGCCCGAGCTCCTACGAGCAGTACGTC. Translated: CSVEDKAGGPSSYEQYV.

This clone was seen once. The chain links TRBV2 to TRBJ2-3, with D possibly matching TRBD1 (7 bases). Germline V gene sequence: CDR1 SNHLY, CDR2 FYNNEI. The CDR3 length is 16 residues. V lost 6 bases and J lost 4, with 20 bases in between. The CDR3 nucleotides are TGTGCCAGCAGGGTGAACAGGGGATGGAGGGCAGATACGCAGTATTTT. It is translated as CASRVNRGWRADTQYF.

The chain couples TRBV6-1 to TRBJ2-2; 8 bases are shared with TRBD2. CDR3 length equals 18 residues. Germline V lookup: CDR1 MNHNS, CDR2 SASEGT. Trimming took 0 bases from V and 2 from J; bases not matched to a gene: 8. The CDR3 DNA sequence: TGTGCCAGCAGTGAAGCTCCAGCGGGGGCGACCAACACCGGGGAGCTGTTTTTT. This gives the protein CASSEAPAGATNTGELFF.

The V call is TRBV3-1 (or the pseudogene TRBV3-2), the J call TRBJ2-2; D might be TRBD2 (6 bases). CDR1 and CDR2 from the germline V gene are LGHDT and YNNKEL (reference sequence). The CDR3 runs 15 residues. Deletions cut 4 bases from V and 8 bases from J, with 17 bases between. CDR3 protein: CASSPRAGRRGELFF. CDR3 sequence (DNA): TGTGCCAGCAGCCCGCGCGCGGGGCGTAGGGGGGAGCTGTTTTTT.

This chain links TRBV2 with TRBJ2-2; weak D call: TRBD2 (5 bases). From germline, CDR1 is SNHLY and CDR2 FYNNEI. The CDR3 is made up of 15 amino acids. Trimming stripped 6 bases from V and 3 bases from J, with 14 bases between. The CDR3 protein is CASRKGLRYTGELFF. CDR3 sequence (DNA): TGTGCCAGCAGGAAAGGACTCAGATACACCGGGGAGCTGTTTTTT.

The DNA of the CDR3 is TGCGCCAGCAGCCAACCGGGACAGGGTTTCTATGGCTACACCTTC. The encoded protein is CASSQPGQGFYGYTF. The V call is TRBV4-1, the J call TRBJ1-2, with 9 nucleotides matching TRBD1. Trimming at V came to 2 bases and at J to 4 bases, leaving 5 bases not matched to a gene. CDR1 is MGHRA and CDR2 is YSYEKL in the germline V gene. The CDR3 runs to 15 residues.

The V call is TRBV2, the J call TRBJ1-2, with D maybe TRBD1 (5 bases). CDR1 SNHLY and CDR2 FYNNEI come from the germline V gene. The CDR3 extends over 14 amino acids. V was trimmed by 6 bases and J by 4 bases, leaving 15 bases between them. The CDR3 reads CASRDAGPSYGYTF. CDR3 DNA: TGTGCCAGCAGGGACGCGGGACCCTCCTATGGCTACACCTTC.

The rearrangement uses TRBV5-6 and TRBJ1-1; D call uncertain. Germline CDR1 is SGHDT and CDR2 is YYEEEE. The V end was cut by 0 bases, the J end by 2 bases, with 2 bases between. This CDR3 spans 12 amino acids. CDR3 in DNA: TGTGCCAGCAGCTTGGTAAACACTGAAGCTTTCTTT. Translation gives CASSLVNTEAFF.

The rearrangement joins TRBV5-5 to TRBJ2-1; tentatively, D is TRBD1 (5 bases). The CDR3 is 14 amino acids. Germline V gives CDR1 SGHKS, CDR2 YYEKEE (reference sequence). The ends were cut back, 2 bases at V and 6 bases at J, with 12 bases in the middle. Written as DNA, the CDR3 is TGTGCCAGCAGCTTCGGACAATTCGGCAATGAGCAGTTCTTC. Amino acid sequence: CASSFGQFGNEQFF.

Only one count was recorded for this clone. The chain recombines TRBV7-9 with TRBJ2-2, with D tentatively TRBD1 (5 bases). The V and J ends lost 1 base and 6 bases respectively, with 6 bases between them. Germline loops: CDR1 SEHNR, CDR2 FQNEAQ (reference sequence). The length of the CDR3 is 13 residues. CDR3 residues: CASSLEGAGELFF. For the CDR3, the DNA is TGTGCCAGCAGCTTAGAAGGGGCCGGGGAGCTGTTTTTT.

V gene TRBV5-1 combines with J gene TRBJ2-1; tentative D call: TRBD2 (6 bases). This CDR3 contains 16 residues. V lost 0 bases to trimming and J lost 2 bases, with 12 bases between them. CDR1 is SGHRS, CDR2 YFSETQ, per germline. CDR3 loop: CASSLAAGSPYNEQFF. CDR3 coding DNA: TGCGCCAGCAGCTTGGCGGCGGGGAGCCCCTACAATGAGCAGTTCTTC.

The CDR3 DNA reads as TGTGCCAGTTCAACCCAGGGAAATCAGCCCCAGCATTTT. Its translation is CASSTQGNQPQHF. This sequence joins TRBV19 and TRBJ1-5; tentative D call: TRBD1 (5 bases). Germline CDR1 and CDR2: LNHDA and SQIVND (reference sequence). The V gene lost 8 bases and the J gene lost 4 bases, with 12 bases spanning the gap. The CDR3 contains 13 residues.

This clone came up once. The V gene is TRBV9, the J gene TRBJ1-1, with D unclear. V was shortened by 3 bases and J by 7 bases, with 7 bases between the two germline ends. This CDR3 has 11 residues. Germline V gene sequence: CDR1 SGDLS, CDR2 YYNGEE. CDR3 DNA sequence: TGTGCCAGCAGCGCCGGGGTTGAAGCTTTCTTT. It specifies CASSAGVEAFF.

This chain connects TRBV11-3 to TRBJ2-1; D possibly corresponds to TRBD1 (6 bases). Between the trimmed V and J ends, which lost 5 bases and 7 bases, there was a span of 18 bases. Germline V lookup: CDR1 SGHNT, CDR2 YENEEA. The CDR3 contains 15 residues. In nucleotides, the CDR3 is TGTGCCAGCAGCCCCGACCAGGGGACCCCAAATGAGCAGTTCTTC. This sequence encodes CASSPDQGTPNEQFF.

The chain is built from TRBV28 and TRBJ2-2; tentative D call: TRBD1 (5 bases). V shed 4 bases and J shed 5 bases, with 8 bases lying between them. This CDR3 has 13 residues. Germline-derived CDR1 and CDR2 are MDHEN and SYDVKM. CDR3 protein: CASSSGWTGELFF. CDR3 bases: TGTGCCAGCAGTTCAGGGTGGACCGGGGAGCTGTTTTTT.

This clone has more than one count but fewer than ten. The chain is built from TRBV7-9 and TRBJ1-2; 8 bases map to TRBD1. V was pared by 5 bases and J by 1 base, with 6 bases of the junction left unmatched. Germline-derived CDR1 and CDR2 are SEHNR and FQNEAQ (reference sequence). This CDR3 has 15 amino acids. The CDR3 loop reads CASSPDRANNYGYTF. Written as DNA, the CDR3 is TGTGCCAGCAGCCCGGACAGGGCGAATAACTATGGCTACACCTTC.

This clone was observed a few times. J is TRBJ2-2 and V is TRBV5-1; weak D call: TRBD1 (5 bases). The germline V and J ends were trimmed by 0 bases and 4 bases, with 10 bases remaining between them. There are 15 residues in the CDR3. Germline V gives CDR1 SGHRS, CDR2 YFSETQ. Here the CDR3 DNA reads TGCGCCAGCAGCTTGGAGGACATCCTCACCGGGGAGCTGTTTTTT. It yields the protein CASSLEDILTGELFF.

J is TRBJ2-6 and V is TRBV5-6, with a tentative D call TRBD1 (5 bases). V dropped 6 bases and J dropped 2 bases, with 12 bases sitting between them. The CDR3 is made up of 15 amino acids. Per the germline V gene, CDR1 is SGHDT and CDR2 is YYEEEE. This CDR3 reads CASTLRGAGANVLTF. The DNA of the CDR3 is TGTGCCAGCACCCTAAGGGGTGCTGGGGCCAACGTCCTGACTTTC.

The chain uses TRBV6-2 or TRBV6-3 and TRBJ2-5, with D possibly being TRBD1 (6 bases). This CDR3 spans 15 amino acids. V was trimmed by 2 bases and J by 4 bases, leaving 14 bases between them. Germline V gene data show CDR1 as MNHEY and CDR2 as SVGEGT. The CDR3 DNA reads as TGTGCCAGCAGTTACGCAGGGGATTCCACAGAGACCCAGTACTTC. Amino acid sequence: CASSYAGDSTETQYF.